This TCR beta chain was sequenced in a study of molecular identifiers for immune sequencing clone quantification. Trimming shortened V by 5 bases and J by 6 bases, and 7 bases separated the two germline ends. Germline values: CDR1 SGHVS, CDR2 FNYEAQ. CDR3 length equals 12 residues. Using its own MiXCR run on the PCR reads, TCRdb lists one record per CDR3 protein. The profile shows about 320,000 distinct CDR3 sequences, 20% to 25% of them singletons. This clonotype was found many times. Its specificity is unknown. Study-wide results and caveats: Clones above 20 RNA copies contained over 98% of effector molecules but under 1% of naive ones. Jurkat TCR RNA spiked in from one cell could reportedly be detected among about a million naive cells.

Isolation of naive CD8 T cells was achieved by sorting on a CD8+CD4-CCR7+CD45RA+ phenotype. V is TRBV7-6 and J is TRBJ2-2, with a possible D match to TRBD1 (6 bases). The sequence derives from a human donor in good health. Some libraries in this study had Jurkat cell RNA spiked in. Material: naive CD8+ T cells from blood, with Jurkat cell RNA spiked in. Specified subset: FACS-sorted CD8+CD4-CCR7+CD45RA+ naive T cells. The CDR3, as DNA: TGTGCCAGCAGCGCAGGGGCCGGGGAGCTGTTTTTT. This gives the protein CASSAGAGELFF.